These T cell receptor beta chains were read from a single sample in a study of cytomegalovirus exposure and HLA in healthy donors. Data came from immunoSEQ multiplex PCR; TCRdb stores just in-frame clones and leaves some out. The table records more than 90,000 clones, roughly three quarters of them present only once. Sequencing was performed on PBMCs. These TCRs come from a woman between 18 and 29 years old in good health and CMV-seropositive. The CDR3 runs from the conserved cysteine through the conserved F or W. Fields, in order: clone size, J gene, V gene, D gene, CDR3 protein, CDR3 DNA. A D gene is named only where the DNA matches it firmly. A clone size is listed for some rows: how often the clone was seen (once, few, many), or a class if it is expanded.

- | TRBJ1-2 | TRBV27 | TRBD1 | CASSDQGAGRWGYTF | TGTGCCAGCAGTGATCAGGGGGCAGGGCGATGGGGCTACACCTTC
- | TRBJ1-5 | TRBV28 | TRBD1 | CASSLPGTGGGQPQHF | TGTGCCAGCAGTTTGCCCGGGACAGGGGGCGGTCAGCCCCAGCATTTT
- | TRBJ1-5 | TRBV19 | TRBD1 | CASSIQGGSNQPQHF | TGTGCCAGTAGTATCCAGGGGGGAAGCAATCAGCCCCAGCATTTT
- | TRBJ1-6 | TRBV27 | TRBD1 | CASSPQQGGNSPLHF | TGTGCCAGCAGTCCGCAACAGGGGGGCAATTCACCCCTCCACTTT
once | TRBJ2-5 | TRBV2 | - | CASTGLRAYQETQYF | TGTGCCAGCACGGGACTGAGGGCGTACCAAGAGACCCAGTACTTC
- | TRBJ2-5 | TRBV19 | - | CASSINLGSGETQYF | TGTGCCAGTAGTATCAACCTTGGGTCAGGGGAGACCCAGTACTTC
- | TRBJ1-5 | TRBV12-5 | TRBD1 | CASGRDRGTVQPQHF | TGTGCTAGTGGTCGCGACAGGGGGACGGTTCAGCCCCAGCATTTT
- | TRBJ2-5 | TRBV6-5 | - | CASRTLGQETQYF | TGTGCCAGCAGGACTCTGGGCCAAGAGACCCAGTACTTC
- | TRBJ1-1 | TRBV18 | - | CASSPDLLGFAFF | TGTGCCAGCTCACCAGATCTCTTGGGCTTTGCTTTCTTT
- | TRBJ2-1 | TRBV6-1 | TRBD2 | CASKLAGENEQFF | TGTGCCAGCAAACTAGCGGGAGAAAATGAGCAGTTCTTC
- | TRBJ1-4 | TRBV27 | - | CASSGLATNEKLFF | TGTGCCAGCAGTGGACTGGCAACTAATGAAAAACTGTTTTTT
- | TRBJ1-1 | TRBV4-2 | TRBD1 | CASRERDRWTEAFF | TGTGCCAGCAGGGAAAGGGACAGGTGGACTGAAGCTTTCTTT
- | TRBJ2-1 | TRBV9 | TRBD2 | CASTPSGSHNEQFF | TGTGCCAGCACCCCTAGCGGGAGCCACAATGAGCAGTTCTTC
- | TRBJ2-7 | TRBV28 | TRBD1 | CASSRIGTGENEQYF | TGTGCCAGCAGCCGGATCGGGACAGGGGAGAACGAGCAGTACTTC
- | TRBJ1-1 | TRBV28 | - | CASDFGGEAFF | TGTGCCAGCGATTTCGGGGGGGAAGCTTTCTTT
once | TRBJ2-6 | TRBV7-9 | - | CAFLRAGSVGANVLTF | TGTGCCTTTCTTAGGGCGGGTTCAGTTGGGGCCAACGTCCTGACTTTC
- | TRBJ2-4 | TRBV5-4 | - | CASSLATGIQYF | TGTGCCAGCAGCTTGGCGACAGGTATTCAGTACTTC
- | TRBJ2-7 | TRBV15 | - | CATSRDRRGYEQYF | TGTGCCACCAGCAGAGATAGGAGGGGCTACGAGCAGTACTTC
- | TRBJ2-2 | TRBV5-1 | - | CASMVQGRNTGELFF | TGCGCCAGCATGGTGCAGGGGCGCAACACCGGGGAGCTGTTTTTT
- | TRBJ1-2 | TRBV6-1 | TRBD1 | CASTTTGISYGYTF | TGTGCCAGCACCACGACAGGGATTAGCTATGGCTACACCTTC
- | TRBJ2-7 | TRBV5-1 | - | CASTRDGQSYEQYF | TGCGCCAGCACCCGGGATGGGCAGTCCTACGAGCAGTACTTC
once | TRBJ2-5 | TRBV6-6 | TRBD2 | CASRSSLAGALKTQYF | TGTGCCAGCAGATCCTCACTAGCGGGAGCTCTCAAGACCCAGTACTTC
- | TRBJ1-1 | TRBV6-5 | TRBD1 | CASSSRTGGNTEAFF | TGTGCCAGCAGTTCCCGGACAGGGGGGAACACTGAAGCTTTCTTT
- | TRBJ2-7 | TRBV30 | - | CAWTRADRYQYEQYF | TGTGCCTGGACCCGAGCGGACAGATATCAGTACGAGCAGTACTTC
- | TRBJ1-4 | TRBV6-1 | TRBD1 | CASIPDRAWREKLFF | TGTGCCAGCATTCCGGACAGGGCTTGGAGAGAAAAACTGTTTTTT
- | TRBJ2-7 | TRBV10-1 | TRBD2 | CASSESASGRFEQYF | TGCGCCAGCAGTGAGTCAGCTAGCGGGAGGTTCGAGCAGTACTTC
many | TRBJ2-2 | TRBV5-5 | TRBD1 | CASSTGQGGTGELFF | TGTGCCAGCAGCACAGGACAGGGGGGCACCGGGGAGCTGTTTTTT
- | TRBJ1-3 | TRBV5-1 | - | CASAPGGAKANTIYF | TGCGCCAGCGCTCCCGGGGGGGCGAAAGCAAACACCATATATTTT
- | TRBJ2-7 | TRBV30 | - | CAWSAQGMGHEQYF | TGTGCCTGGAGTGCCCAGGGGATGGGCCACGAGCAGTACTTC
- | TRBJ2-7 | TRBV2 | - | CASIETVNSGYEQYF | TGTGCCAGCATTGAAACGGTGAATAGCGGCTACGAGCAGTACTTC
- | TRBJ1-3 | TRBV5-1 | TRBD1 | CASSLGSLEGARNTIYF | TGCGCCAGCAGCCTTGGGAGCCTCGAGGGGGCGAGAAACACCATATATTTT
- | TRBJ1-1 | TRBV10-1 | TRBD1 | CASSETRTGNTEAFF | TGCGCCAGCAGTGAGACCCGGACAGGGAACACTGAAGCTTTCTTT
- | TRBJ1-1 | TRBV12-5 | - | CASGGSRGSLNTEAFF | TGTGCTAGTGGTGGCTCGCGGGGGTCCTTGAACACTGAAGCTTTCTTT
- | TRBJ2-3 | TRBV5-6 | - | CASTPLLAGLGTDTQYF | TGTGCCAGCACCCCTCTCCTTGCAGGGTTGGGGACAGATACGCAGTATTTT
- | TRBJ2-1 | TRBV19 | TRBD1 | CASTPTGGYHNEQFF | TGTGCCAGTACCCCGACAGGGGGCTACCACAATGAGCAGTTCTTC
- | TRBJ1-5 | TRBV25-1 | - | CASSGTGTYDQPQHF | TGTGCCAGCAGCGGTACAGGTACGTACGATCAGCCCCAGCATTTT
- | TRBJ2-7 | TRBV6-1 | TRBD2 | CASATRAGGLEQYF | TGTGCCAGCGCCACAAGGGCGGGAGGGCTCGAGCAGTACTTC
- | TRBJ1-2 | TRBV5-1 | TRBD1 | CASSSTGEDYGYTF | TGCGCCAGCAGCTCGACAGGGGAGGACTATGGCTACACCTTC
- | TRBJ2-2 | TRBV20-1 | - | CSAPYRGELFF | TGCAGTGCTCCCTATCGCGGGGAGCTGTTTTTT
- | TRBJ2-7 | TRBV5-1 | - | CASSLGPSGDEQYF | TGCGCCAGCAGCTTGGGGCCTTCAGGGGACGAGCAGTACTTC
- | TRBJ1-5 | TRBV4-1 | TRBD1 | CASSPDRGWQPQHF | TGCGCCAGCAGCCCGGACAGGGGCTGGCAGCCCCAGCATTTT
- | TRBJ2-7 | TRBV5-6 | TRBD1 | CASSKGQDYEQYF | TGTGCCAGCAGCAAGGGACAGGACTACGAGCAGTACTTC